The clone carrying this T cell receptor (beta chain) came up a few times. These data come from a study of T-cell memory formation after mild COVID-19. MiXCR was run by TCRdb on the 5' RACE reads, yielding one entry per CDR3 protein. The sample includes 210,000 or so distinct CDR3 sequences, under 30% of them seen just once. The CDR3 totals 15 residues. In germline, CDR1 is SQVTM, CDR2 ANQGSEA. After removal of 2 bases from V and 2 bases from J, the junction contained 9 bases not matched to a gene. The TCR originated in an adult woman who had mild COVID-19 (a few samples of this study predate the infection). Cell type and time point are not known. The chain is built from TRBV29-1 and TRBJ2-7; 7 bases map to TRBD1. The sample was PBMCs or a T cell subset sorted from them (not recorded which). CDR3 protein: CSVEPALGQAYEQYF. CDR3 sequence (DNA): TGCAGCGTTGAACCGGCTCTTGGACAGGCCTACGAGCAGTACTTC.